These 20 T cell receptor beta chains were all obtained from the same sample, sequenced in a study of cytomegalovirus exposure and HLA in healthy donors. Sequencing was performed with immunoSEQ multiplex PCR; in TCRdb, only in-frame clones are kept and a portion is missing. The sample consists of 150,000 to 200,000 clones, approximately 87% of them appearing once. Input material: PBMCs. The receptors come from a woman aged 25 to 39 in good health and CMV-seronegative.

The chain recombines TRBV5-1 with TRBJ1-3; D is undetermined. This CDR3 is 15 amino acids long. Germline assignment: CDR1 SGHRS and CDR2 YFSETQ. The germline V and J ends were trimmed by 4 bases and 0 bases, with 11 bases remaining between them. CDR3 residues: CASSQSSSSGNTIYF. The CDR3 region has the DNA TGCGCCAGCAGCCAATCATCTAGCTCTGGAAACACCATATATTTT.

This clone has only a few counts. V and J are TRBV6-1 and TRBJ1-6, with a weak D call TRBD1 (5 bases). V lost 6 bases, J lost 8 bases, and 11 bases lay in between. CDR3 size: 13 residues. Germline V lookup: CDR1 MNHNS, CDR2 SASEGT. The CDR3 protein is CASRTPGDSPLHF. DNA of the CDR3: TGTGCCAGCAGGACCCCGGGGGATTCACCCCTCCACTTT.

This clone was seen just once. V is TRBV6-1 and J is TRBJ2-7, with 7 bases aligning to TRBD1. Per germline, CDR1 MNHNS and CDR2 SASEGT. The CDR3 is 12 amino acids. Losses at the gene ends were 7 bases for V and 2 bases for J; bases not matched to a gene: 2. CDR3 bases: TGTGCCAGCACAGGGGGTACCTACGAGCAGTACTTC. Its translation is CASTGGTYEQYF.

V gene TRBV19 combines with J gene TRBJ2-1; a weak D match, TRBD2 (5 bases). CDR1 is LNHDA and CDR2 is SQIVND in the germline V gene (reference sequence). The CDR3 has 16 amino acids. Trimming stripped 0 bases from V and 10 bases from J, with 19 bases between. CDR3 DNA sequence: TGTGCCAGTAGTATAGATCTAAGAGGGTCGGGAAAGGAGCAGTTCTTC. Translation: CASSIDLRGSGKEQFF. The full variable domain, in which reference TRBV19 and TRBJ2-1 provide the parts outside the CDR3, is DGGITQSPKYLFRKEGQNVTLSCEQNLNHDAMYWYRQDPGQGLRLIYYSQIVNDFQKGDIAEGYSVSREKKESFPLTVTSAQKNPTAFYLCASSIDLRGSGKEQFFGPGTRLTVL.

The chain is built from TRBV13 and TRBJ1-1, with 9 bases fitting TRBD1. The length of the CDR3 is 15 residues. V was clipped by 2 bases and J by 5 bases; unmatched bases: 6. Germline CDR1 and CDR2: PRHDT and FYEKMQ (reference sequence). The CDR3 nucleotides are TGTGCCAGCAGCTTAACACAGGGGGCGAATACTGAAGCTTTCTTT. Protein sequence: CASSLTQGANTEAFF.

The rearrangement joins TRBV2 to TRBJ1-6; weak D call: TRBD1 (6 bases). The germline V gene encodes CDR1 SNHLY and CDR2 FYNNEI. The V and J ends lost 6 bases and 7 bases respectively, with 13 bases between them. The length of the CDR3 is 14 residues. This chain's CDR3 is CASRGDMENSPLHF. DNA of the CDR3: TGTGCCAGCAGGGGGGACATGGAGAATTCACCCCTCCACTTT.

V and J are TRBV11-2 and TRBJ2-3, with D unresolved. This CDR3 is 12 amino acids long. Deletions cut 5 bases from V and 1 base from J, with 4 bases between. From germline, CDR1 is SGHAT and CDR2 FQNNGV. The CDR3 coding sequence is TGTGCCAGCAGCCCGGGCACAGATACGCAGTATTTT. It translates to CASSPGTDTQYF.

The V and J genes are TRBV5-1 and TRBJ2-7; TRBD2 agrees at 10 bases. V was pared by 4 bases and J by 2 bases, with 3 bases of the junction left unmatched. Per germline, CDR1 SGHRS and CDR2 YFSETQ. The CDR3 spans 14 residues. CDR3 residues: CASSQSGGAYEQYF. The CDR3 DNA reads TGCGCCAGCAGCCAAAGCGGGGGGGCCTACGAGCAGTACTTC. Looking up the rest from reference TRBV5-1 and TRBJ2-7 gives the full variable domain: KAGVTQTPRYLIKTRGQQVTLSCSPISGHRSVSWYQQTPGQGLQFLFEYFSETQRNKGNFPGRFSGRQFSNSRSEMNVSTLELGDSALYLCASSQSGGAYEQYFGPGTRLTVT.

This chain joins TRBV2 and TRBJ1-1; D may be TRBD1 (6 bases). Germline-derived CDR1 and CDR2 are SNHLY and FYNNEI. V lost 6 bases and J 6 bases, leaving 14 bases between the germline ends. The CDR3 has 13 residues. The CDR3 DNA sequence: TGTGCCAGCAGACGGACAGTTTTGGCTGAAGCTTTCTTT. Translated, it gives CASRRTVLAEAFF.

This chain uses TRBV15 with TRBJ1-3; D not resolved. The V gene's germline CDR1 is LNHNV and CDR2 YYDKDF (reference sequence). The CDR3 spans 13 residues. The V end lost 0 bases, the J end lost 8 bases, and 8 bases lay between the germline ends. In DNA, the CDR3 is TGTGCCACCAGCAGAGATTGGAGGCACACCATATATTTT. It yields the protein CATSRDWRHTIYF.

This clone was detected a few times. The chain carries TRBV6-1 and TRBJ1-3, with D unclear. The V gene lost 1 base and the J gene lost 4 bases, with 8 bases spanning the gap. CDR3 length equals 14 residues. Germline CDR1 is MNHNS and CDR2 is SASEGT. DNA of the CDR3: TGTGCCAGCAGTGAAGGGACTTCAGGAAACACCATATATTTT. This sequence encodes CASSEGTSGNTIYF.

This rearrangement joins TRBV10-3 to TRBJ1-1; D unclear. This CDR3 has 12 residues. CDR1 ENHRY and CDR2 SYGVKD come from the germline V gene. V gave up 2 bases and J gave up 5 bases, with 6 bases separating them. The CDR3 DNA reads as TGTGCCATCAGTGAGAGGAGTACTGAAGCTTTCTTT. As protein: CAISERSTEAFF.

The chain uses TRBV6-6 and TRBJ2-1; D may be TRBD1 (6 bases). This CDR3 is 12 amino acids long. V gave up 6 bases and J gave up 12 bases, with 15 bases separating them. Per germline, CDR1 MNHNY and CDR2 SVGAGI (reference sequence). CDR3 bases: TGTGCCAGCAGCTCCAGGGGTTCAGGGCAGTTCTTC. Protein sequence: CASSSRGSGQFF.

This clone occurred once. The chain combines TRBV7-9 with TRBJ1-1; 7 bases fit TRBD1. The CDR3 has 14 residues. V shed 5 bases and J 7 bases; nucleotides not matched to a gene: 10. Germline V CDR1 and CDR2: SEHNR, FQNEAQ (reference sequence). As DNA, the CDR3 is TGTGCCAGCAGCCCGCCGGGGACAGACTATGAAGCTTTCTTT. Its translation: CASSPPGTDYEAFF.

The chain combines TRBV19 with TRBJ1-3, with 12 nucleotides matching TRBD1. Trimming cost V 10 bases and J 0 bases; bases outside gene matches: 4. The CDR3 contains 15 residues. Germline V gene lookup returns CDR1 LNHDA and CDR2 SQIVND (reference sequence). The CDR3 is CATGTGGSSGNTIYF. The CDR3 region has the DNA TGTGCCACAGGGACAGGGGGCTCCTCTGGAAACACCATATATTTT.

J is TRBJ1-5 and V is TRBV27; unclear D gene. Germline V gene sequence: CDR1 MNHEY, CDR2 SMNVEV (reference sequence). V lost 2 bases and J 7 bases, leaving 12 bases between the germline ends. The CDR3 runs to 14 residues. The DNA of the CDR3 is TGTGCCAGCAGTTTAAGTCTTTCCGGGCAGCCCCAGCATTTT. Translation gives CASSLSLSGQPQHF.

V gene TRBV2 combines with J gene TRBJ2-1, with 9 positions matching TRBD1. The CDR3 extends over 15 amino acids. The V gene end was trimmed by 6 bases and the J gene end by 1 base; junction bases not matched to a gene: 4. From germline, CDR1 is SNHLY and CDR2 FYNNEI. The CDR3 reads CASRGQGWSYNEQFF. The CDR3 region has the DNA TGTGCCAGCAGGGGACAGGGTTGGTCCTACAATGAGCAGTTCTTC.

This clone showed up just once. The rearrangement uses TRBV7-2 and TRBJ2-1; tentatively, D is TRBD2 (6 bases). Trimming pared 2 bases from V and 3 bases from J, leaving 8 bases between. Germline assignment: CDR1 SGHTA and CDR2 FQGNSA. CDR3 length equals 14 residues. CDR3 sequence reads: CASSLTSRYNEQFF. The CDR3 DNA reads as TGTGCCAGCAGCTTAACTAGCCGCTACAATGAGCAGTTCTTC.

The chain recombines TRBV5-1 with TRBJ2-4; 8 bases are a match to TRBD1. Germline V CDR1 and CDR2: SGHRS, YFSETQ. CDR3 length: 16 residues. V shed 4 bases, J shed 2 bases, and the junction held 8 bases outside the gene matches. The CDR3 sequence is CASSGGTGWSKNIQYF. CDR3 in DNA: TGCGCCAGCAGCGGGGGGACAGGTTGGTCCAAAAACATTCAGTACTTC.

This chain's CDR3 is CASTQRDRGRGEQYF. In nucleotides, the CDR3 is TGTGCCAGCACCCAGAGGGACAGGGGGCGAGGGGAGCAGTACTTC. V usage is TRBV18 and J usage is TRBJ2-7; 12 bases match TRBD1. The CDR3 has 15 amino acids. Germline V gene lookup returns CDR1 KGHSH and CDR2 LQKENI. J was trimmed by 7 bases and V by 8 bases; bases with no gene match: 12.